This T cell receptor beta chain was sequenced during a study of CD8 T cells in Susac syndrome. Study-level results: That the number of individuals in its TCR sequencing and HLA analysis was relatively small was acknowledged by the study.

An input of 0.5 to 1 ug of RNA was subjected to reverse transcription using random hexamers. Amplification of the TCR beta CDR3 was carried out by immunoSEQ multiplex PCR, which spanned a total of 54 Vbeta and 13 Jbeta segments. TCRdb processed the immunoSEQ multiplex PCR reads anew with MiXCR; each CDR3 protein has one entry. The repertoire includes around 180,000 distinct CDR3 sequences, around 95% of them detected once, and around 0.15% sits in the top ten. Points on this clonotype: The antigen remains undetermined.

With 6 bases removed from V and 4 bases from J, the gap between germline ends came to 13 bases. The CDR3 runs 14 residues. Sequences were obtained from CD8+ T cells from PBMCs. This TCR derives from a human donor with multiple sclerosis. The chain has TRBV12-3 or TRBV12-4 and TRBJ1-5; D is possibly TRBD1 (6 bases). This CDR3 reads CASRSGQSNQPQHF. The DNA for the CDR3 is TGTGCCAGCAGATCAGGACAGTCTAATCAGCCCCAGCATTTT.